The entry below gives a single T cell receptor (beta chain) sequence along with its context. Its recognized antigen is unknown. No much larger clone exists at a distance of one base, and base qualities are not known. V is clipped by 2 bases and J by 0 bases, and the sequence between their germline boundaries is 11 bases long. The cysteine opens and the phenylalanine closes a CDR3 of 15 amino acids. This entry keeps only the CDR3 DNA: 45 bases, framed from base 1. Reading the germline V gene gives CDR1 SGHTS and CDR2 YDEGEE. Libraries were built with the immunoSEQ multiplex PCR assay. Rearranged TCR beta chain sequences were amplified with the hsTCRB Kit following the manufacturer's protocol. Sequencing of TCRB libraries was carried out on an Illumina MiSeq. Concerning the study's data processing: Demultiplexing, trimming and gene mapping were performed with the kit vendor's proprietary platform. TCRdb retrieved this table from immuneACCESS and kept in-frame rearrangements only. Not all clones are present; in checked studies, unresolved V genes account for under half, and no reason is known for the remainder. V, J and clone size are those of that table, while D and trimming were read from the DNA. The sample table records about 24,000 clones; 79% of these occur just once. Together, the top ten hold around 8% of the sample.

The time point tag for this specimen amounts to: week 11, during vaccination. Every vaccine dose consisted of 300 ug of a 20-mer mutant IDH1 peptide in Montanide, administered subcutaneously together with topical imiquimod. Donors had newly diagnosed WHO grade 3 or 4 IDH1-mutant astrocytomas with loss of nuclear ATRX. The samples were drawn from NOA16, a multicentre, single-arm, open-label phase I trial in Germany that tested a mutant IDH1 peptide vaccine in humans for the first time. Genomic DNA for TCRB sequencing was isolated from EDTA blood with the DNeasy Blood and Tissue Kit. This sample was included in a study of a mutant IDH1 vaccine in newly diagnosed glioma (dated by TCRdb to about 2021). Context from the whole study: Eight vaccinations were administered to patients in weeks 1, 3, 5, 7, 11, 15, 19 and 23, corresponding to visits V03 through V10. Of the 32 patients who were treated, about 62% were male and 37.5% were female, and the mean age was roughly 40 years. Longitudinal TCRB deep sequencing was done for 25 treated patients, wherever samples were available for exploratory analyses. Prior to enrollment, standard therapy consisting of radiotherapy alone, temozolomide alone, or radiochemotherapy with temozolomide had been administered to patients, with the combination being received by most patients. In the chemotherapy-containing groups, vaccination started alongside temozolomide cycles, whereas in patients who had radiotherapy alone it started 4-6 weeks after radiotherapy. Six visits were used for peripheral blood collection: V03 (baseline), V05, V07, V10, V12 and V13.

What the study reported, not specific to this receptor: The authors noted that analyses of patient blood samples could not be reproduced because of sample limitations. Across multiple MHC alleles, vaccine-induced immune responses were seen in 90% to 95% of patients. Pseudoprogression appeared unrelated to alterations in the top peripheral T cell clonotypes detected by TCRB sequencing. Selection of PBMC samples for TCRB deep sequencing was based on availability.

The source of this sequence is a man aged 35-49 years with glioma. The chain joins TRBV5-8 to TRBJ1-1; TRBD1 is perhaps the D gene, given 6 matching bases. The source was PBMCs, collected from a glioma patient whose treatment included an IDH1 peptide vaccine. The nucleotides read TGTGCCAGCAGCTTAACAGGGACGATGAACACTGAAGCTTTCTTT. This codes for CASSLTGTMNTEAFF.